Listed below are T cell receptor beta chains from one sample, sequenced in a study of radiation and T cells in renal cell carcinoma. Clones were sequenced by immunoSEQ multiplex PCR, and TCRdb holds only the in-frame ones, with some missing. The sample has some 120,000 clones; around 90% are singletons. The sample here was blood, taken from a patient whose treatment included radiotherapy and nephrectomy. These receptors were taken from a woman between 65 and 79 years old with renal cell carcinoma. Each CDR3 is given with its conserved first and last residue. A D gene is named only where the DNA matches it firmly. Expanded clones get a size class; other rows say once, few or many, or leave the size out.

j_gene | abundance | d_gene | v_gene | CDR3nt | CDR3aa
TRBJ2-3 | NA | NA | TRBV5-1 | TGCGCCAGCAGATCCGGGACCTCCACAGATACGCAGTATTTT | CASRSGTSTDTQYF
TRBJ2-7 | NA | TRBD1 | TRBV5-1 | TGCGCCAGCAGCTTGGCCCGGACAGGGGGATACGAGCAGTACTTC | CASSLARTGGYEQYF
TRBJ2-1 | NA | TRBD2 | TRBV6-1 | TGTGCCAGCAGTGAAGCATACGGGGGGGCATGGAATGAGCAGTTCTTC | CASSEAYGGAWNEQFF
TRBJ2-5 | few | TRBD2 | TRBV20-1 | TGCAGTGCTCGGGAGGGGGAGACCCAGTACTTC | CSAREGETQYF
TRBJ1-1 | NA | NA | TRBV30 | TGTGCCTGGACCCCCAGTTCTGAAGCTTTCTTT | CAWTPSSEAFF
TRBJ2-1 | once | TRBD2 | TRBV14 | TGTGCCAGCAGCCAAACGTCCACCGGGACTAGCGGTGACACGTTCTTC | CASSQTSTGTSGDTFF
TRBJ1-3 | NA | NA | TRBV19 | TGTGCCAGTAGTGTAAGTGGACGCTCTGGAAACACCATATATTTT | CASSVSGRSGNTIYF
TRBJ2-1 | NA | TRBD2 | TRBV14 | TGTGCCAGCAGCCAATTGAGGACTAGCGGGGTGTCGCAGTTCTTC | CASSQLRTSGVSQFF
TRBJ1-1 | NA | NA | TRBV28 | TGTGCCAGCCCAGGGAACCTCCTGGGACAGAACACTGAAGCTTTCTTT | CASPGNLLGQNTEAFF
TRBJ2-3 | NA | TRBD1 | TRBV5-4 | TGTGCCAGCAGCTTAGAACAGGGGACAGATACGCAGTATTTT | CASSLEQGTDTQYF
TRBJ1-6 | NA | NA | TRBV10-3 | TGTGCCATCAGTGAGTCCGCAGGGACGGGTAATTCACCCCTCCACTTT | CAISESAGTGNSPLHF
TRBJ2-5 | NA | NA | TRBV19 | TGTGCCAGCAGCCCTGGGGAGACCCAGTACTTC | CASSPGETQYF
TRBJ1-4 | once | TRBD1 | TRBV18 | TGTGCCAGCTCCTCGACTACAGGGGGGCAGGAAAAACTGTTTTTT | CASSSTTGGQEKLFF
TRBJ2-3 | NA | TRBD2 | TRBV13 | TGTGCCAGCAGCTTGCGCGTGACTAGCGGGGGGAAGGGATTGGCTGGCACAGATACGCAGTATTTT | CASSLRVTSGGKGLAGTDTQYF
TRBJ2-3 | NA | NA | TRBV10-3 | TGTGCCATCAGCCGAACCACAGATACGCAGTATTTT | CAISRTTDTQYF
TRBJ2-3 | NA | NA | TRBV30 | TGTGCCTGGAGGGTTTCGGGCACAGATACGCAGTATTTT | CAWRVSGTDTQYF
TRBJ1-2 | NA | NA | TRBV19 | TGTGCCAGTAGTATAGAAAGTACTAACTATGGCTACACCTTC | CASSIESTNYGYTF
TRBJ1-1 | once | TRBD1 | TRBV7-2 | TGTGCCAGCAGCTCCAGACAGGGAATCACTGAAGCTTTCTTT | CASSSRQGITEAFF
TRBJ2-7 | NA | TRBD1 | TRBV4-2 | TGTGCCAGCAGCCATCCTCCCCGGACAGGGCACGAGCAGTACTTC | CASSHPPRTGHEQYF
TRBJ2-7 | NA | TRBD1 | TRBV5-1 | TGCGCCAGCAGCAGGACAGGGGTCTACGAGCAGTACTTC | CASSRTGVYEQYF
TRBJ2-1 | NA | TRBD2 | TRBV5-4 | TGTGCCAGCAGCTCCGGGGGGGCCTCCTACAATGAGCAGTTCTTC | CASSSGGASYNEQFF
TRBJ2-3 | NA | TRBD2 | TRBV29-1 | TGCAGCGTTGAGTTAACTAGCGGGGGGGAAAATACGCAGTATTTT | CSVELTSGGENTQYF
TRBJ1-5 | NA | TRBD1 | TRBV14 | TGTGCCAGCAGCCAAGAAATTCGCAGGGGGGGTCAGCCCCAGCATTTT | CASSQEIRRGGQPQHF
TRBJ2-2 | NA | NA | TRBV30 | TGTGCCTGGAGTGTACGGGGGCAGGGCGGGGAGCTGTTTTTT | CAWSVRGQGGELFF
TRBJ2-2 | NA | NA | TRBV6-4 | TGTGCCACAAAGGCCTCTGCGAACACCGGGGAGCTGTTTTTT | CATKASANTGELFF
TRBJ2-2 | NA | TRBD1 | TRBV19 | TGTGCCAGTAGTAAGGGACAGTCAACGAACACCGGGGAGCTGTTTTTT | CASSKGQSTNTGELFF
TRBJ1-2 | NA | NA | TRBV28 | TGTGCCAGCAGTTTCCAGGGGCGCGATGGCTACACCTTC | CASSFQGRDGYTF
TRBJ1-2 | NA | NA | TRBV19 | TGTGCCAGTAGCTCCCCTCGGCAGTCCGGAGGCTATGGCTACACCTTC | CASSSPRQSGGYGYTF
TRBJ2-7 | NA | NA | TRBV19 | TGTGCCAGTAGTATCGACGGGCGGTTGGGAACTGGGGGCGAGCAGTACTTC | CASSIDGRLGTGGEQYF
TRBJ1-5 | NA | NA | TRBV5-8 | TGTGCCAGCAGCTTGGACGGCTATCAGCCCCAGCATTTT | CASSLDGYQPQHF
TRBJ2-3 | NA | NA | TRBV9 | TGTGCCAGCAGCGTTCCACGGAAGGACCGGTCTCGCACAGATACGCAGTATTTT | CASSVPRKDRSRTDTQYF
TRBJ1-1 | NA | NA | TRBV10-3 | TGTGCCATCACCGACATCCCAGGGTCTGAAGCTTTCTTT | CAITDIPGSEAFF
TRBJ1-4 | NA | NA | TRBV28 | TGTGCCAGCAGTGGGACCAGACAGTGGGGATATGAAAAACTGTTTTTT | CASSGTRQWGYEKLFF
TRBJ1-5 | NA | NA | TRBV10-2 | TGCGCCAGCAGTGAGTCACAGCACAGGCGCCCCCAGCATTTT | CASSESQHRRPQHF
TRBJ2-7 | NA | NA | TRBV5-1 | TGCGCCAGCAGCTTGATAGGGGTCGACGAGCAGTACTTC | CASSLIGVDEQYF
TRBJ2-1 | once | TRBD1 | TRBV12-5 | TGTGCTAGTGGTTTGGTACGCGGACAGGGGGCGCAGGAGCAGTTCTTC | CASGLVRGQGAQEQFF
TRBJ1-3 | NA | NA | TRBV18 | TGTGCCAGCTCACCACCCATCATTTCTGGAAACACCATATATTTT | CASSPPIISGNTIYF
TRBJ2-5 | NA | NA | TRBV2 | TGTGCCAGCAGTGAAAGTGCTTTTCAAGAGACCCAGTACTTC | CASSESAFQETQYF
TRBJ1-5 | NA | TRBD1 | TRBV6-1 | TGTGCCAGCAGTGTGGGACAGAGCAATCAGCCCCAGCATTTT | CASSVGQSNQPQHF